One TCR beta chain is described in this entry. Its antigen is undetermined. The data derive from a study of cytomegalovirus exposure and HLA in healthy donors. Overall study findings and caveats: Donors were assumed by presence/absence analyses to have roughly uniform sequencing depth.

CDR1 is SGHRS, CDR2 YFSETQ, per germline. The V segment lost 4 bases and the J segment 3 bases; nucleotides outside the gene matches: 7. This CDR3 has 16 amino acids. Primers for the PCR totalled 60 Vbeta and 13 Jbeta. Clones were sequenced by immunoSEQ multiplex PCR, and TCRdb holds only the in-frame ones, with some missing. The sample includes some 51,000 clones, approximately 71% of them seen just once. Sequencing used PBMCs. The source of this sequence is a man between 40 and 49 years old in good health and CMV-seropositive. The chain joins TRBV5-1 to TRBJ2-2, with 9 bases that match TRBD1. The CDR3 loop reads CASSPMTGGDTGELFF. The CDR3 DNA is TGCGCCAGCAGCCCGATGACAGGGGGAGACACCGGGGAGCTGTTTTTT.